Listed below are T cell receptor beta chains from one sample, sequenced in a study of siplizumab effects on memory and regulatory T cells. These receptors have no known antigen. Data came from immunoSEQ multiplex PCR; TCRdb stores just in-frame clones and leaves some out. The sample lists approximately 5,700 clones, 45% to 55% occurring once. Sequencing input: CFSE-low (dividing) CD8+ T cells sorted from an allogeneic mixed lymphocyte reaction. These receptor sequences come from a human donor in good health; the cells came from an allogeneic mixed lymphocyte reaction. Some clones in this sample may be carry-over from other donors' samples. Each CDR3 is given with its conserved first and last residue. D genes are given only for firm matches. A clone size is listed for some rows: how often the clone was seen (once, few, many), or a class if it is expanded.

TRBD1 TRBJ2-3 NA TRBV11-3 CASSLDWTGSLTDTQYF TGTGCCAGCAGCTTAGATTGGACAGGGTCCCTCACAGATACGCAGTATTTT
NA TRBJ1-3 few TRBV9 CASGPVGQVPGNTIYF TGTGCCAGCGGACCCGTCGGGCAGGTACCTGGAAACACCATATATTTT
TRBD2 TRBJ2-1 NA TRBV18 CASSPKTSGRAFGHEQFF TGTGCCAGCTCACCGAAGACTAGCGGGAGGGCCTTTGGGCATGAGCAGTTCTTC
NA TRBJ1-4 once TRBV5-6 CASTQGGWHEKLFF TGTGCCAGCACCCAGGGAGGGTGGCATGAAAAACTGTTTTTT
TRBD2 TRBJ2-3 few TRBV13 CASSSGGTDTQYF TGTGCCAGCAGCAGCGGGGGCACAGATACGCAGTATTTT
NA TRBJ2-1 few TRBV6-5 CASGSSYNEQFF TGTGCCAGCGGAAGCTCCTACAATGAGCAGTTCTTC
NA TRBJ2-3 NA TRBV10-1 CASSEVPGPGTDTQYF TGCGCCAGCAGTGAGGTCCCGGGACCGGGCACAGATACGCAGTATTTT
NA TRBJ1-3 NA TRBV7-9 CASSHVPDRMGNTIYF TGTGCCAGCAGCCACGTCCCTGACAGGATGGGAAACACCATATATTTT
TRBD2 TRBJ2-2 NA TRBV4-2 CASSQEVGREVPTGELFF TGTGCCAGCAGCCAAGAAGTAGGGCGGGAGGTGCCCACCGGGGAGCTGTTTTTT
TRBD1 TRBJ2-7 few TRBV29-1 CSVALPDRIYEQYF TGCAGCGTTGCTCTGCCGGACAGGATCTACGAGCAGTACTTC
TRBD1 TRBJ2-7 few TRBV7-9 CASSPAPRDREILLDEQYF TGTGCCAGCAGCCCGGCCCCCAGGGACAGGGAGATCCTGCTCGACGAGCAGTACTTC
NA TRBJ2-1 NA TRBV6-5 CASSYSAGSYNEQFF TGTGCCAGCAGTTACTCGGCAGGGTCCTACAATGAGCAGTTCTTC
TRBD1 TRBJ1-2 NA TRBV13 CASSPAPGTGGVGYTF TGTGCCAGCAGTCCAGCTCCCGGGACAGGGGGAGTCGGCTACACCTTC
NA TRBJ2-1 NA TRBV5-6 CASSFPPMGSYEQFF TGTGCCAGCAGCTTCCCTCCAATGGGCAGCTATGAGCAGTTCTTC
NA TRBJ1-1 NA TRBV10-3 CAIDDGSDTEAFF TGTGCCATCGACGACGGTTCGGACACTGAAGCTTTCTTT
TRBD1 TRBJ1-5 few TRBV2 CASSEDLTGAFSNQPQHF TGTGCCAGCAGTGAAGATCTAACAGGGGCCTTTAGCAATCAGCCCCAGCATTTT